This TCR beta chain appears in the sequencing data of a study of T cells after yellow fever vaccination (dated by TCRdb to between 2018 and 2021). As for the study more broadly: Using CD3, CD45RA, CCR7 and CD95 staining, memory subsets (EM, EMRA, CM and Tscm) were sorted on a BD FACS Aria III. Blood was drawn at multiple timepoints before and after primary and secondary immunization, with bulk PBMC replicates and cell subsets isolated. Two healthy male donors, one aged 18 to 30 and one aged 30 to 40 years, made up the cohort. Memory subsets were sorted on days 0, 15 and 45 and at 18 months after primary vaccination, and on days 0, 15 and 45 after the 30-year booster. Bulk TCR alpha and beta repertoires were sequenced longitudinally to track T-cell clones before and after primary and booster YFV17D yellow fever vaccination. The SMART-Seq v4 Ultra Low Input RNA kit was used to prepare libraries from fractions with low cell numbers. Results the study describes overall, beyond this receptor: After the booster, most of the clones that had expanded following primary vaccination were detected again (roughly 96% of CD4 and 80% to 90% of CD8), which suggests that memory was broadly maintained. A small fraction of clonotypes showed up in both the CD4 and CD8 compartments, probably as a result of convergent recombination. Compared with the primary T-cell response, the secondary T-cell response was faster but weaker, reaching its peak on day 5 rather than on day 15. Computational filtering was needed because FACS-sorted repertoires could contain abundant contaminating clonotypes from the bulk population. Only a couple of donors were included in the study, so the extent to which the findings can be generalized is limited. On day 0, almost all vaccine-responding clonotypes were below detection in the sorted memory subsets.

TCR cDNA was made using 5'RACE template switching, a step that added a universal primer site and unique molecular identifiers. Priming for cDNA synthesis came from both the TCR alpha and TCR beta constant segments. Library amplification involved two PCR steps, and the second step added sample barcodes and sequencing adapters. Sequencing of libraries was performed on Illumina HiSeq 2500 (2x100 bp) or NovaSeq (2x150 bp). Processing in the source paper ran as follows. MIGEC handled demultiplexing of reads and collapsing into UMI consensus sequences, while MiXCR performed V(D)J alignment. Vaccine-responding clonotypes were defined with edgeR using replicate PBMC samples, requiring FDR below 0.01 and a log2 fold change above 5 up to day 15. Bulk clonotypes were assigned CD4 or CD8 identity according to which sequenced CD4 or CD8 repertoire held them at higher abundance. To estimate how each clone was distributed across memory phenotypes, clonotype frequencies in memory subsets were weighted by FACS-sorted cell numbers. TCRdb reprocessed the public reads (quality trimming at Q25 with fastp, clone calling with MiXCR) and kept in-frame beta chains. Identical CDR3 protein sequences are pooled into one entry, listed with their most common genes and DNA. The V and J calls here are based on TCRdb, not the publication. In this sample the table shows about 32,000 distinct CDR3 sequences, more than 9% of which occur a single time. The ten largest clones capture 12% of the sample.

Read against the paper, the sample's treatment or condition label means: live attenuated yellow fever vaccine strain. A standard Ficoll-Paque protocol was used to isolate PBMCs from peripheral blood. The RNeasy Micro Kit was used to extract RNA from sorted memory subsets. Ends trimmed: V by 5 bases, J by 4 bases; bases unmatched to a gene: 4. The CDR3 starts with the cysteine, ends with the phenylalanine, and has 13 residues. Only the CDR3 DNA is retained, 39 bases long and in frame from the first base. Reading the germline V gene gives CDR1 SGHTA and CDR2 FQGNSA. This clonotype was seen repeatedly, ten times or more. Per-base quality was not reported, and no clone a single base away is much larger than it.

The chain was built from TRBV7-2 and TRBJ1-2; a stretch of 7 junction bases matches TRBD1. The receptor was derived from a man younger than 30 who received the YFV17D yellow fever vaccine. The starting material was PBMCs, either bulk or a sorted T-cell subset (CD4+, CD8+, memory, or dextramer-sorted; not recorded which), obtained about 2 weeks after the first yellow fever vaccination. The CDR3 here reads CASSSGTAYGYTF. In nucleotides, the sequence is TGTGCCAGCAGCAGCGGGACAGCCTATGGCTACACCTTC.